Described below is a single T cell receptor (beta chain) sequence and its context. This CDR3 contains 15 residues. Germline V CDR1 and CDR2: MGHRA, YSYEKL. Germline trimming cut 5 bases from V and 2 bases from J; bases unmatched to any gene: 6. The record originates from a study of CD8 T cells in Susac syndrome. Study-wide context: Among the Susac syndrome patients sequenced, over 5 had active disease and fewer than 10 were in remission.

An input of roughly 0.5 to 1 ug of RNA was subjected to reverse transcription using random hexamers. One entry per CDR3 protein results from TCRdb running MiXCR on the immunoSEQ multiplex PCR reads. Of roughly 52,000 distinct CDR3 sequences detected, around 93% appear once; the ten largest clones hold about 0.75%. The V call is TRBV4-1, the J call TRBJ2-7; 10 bases align to TRBD2. The material sequenced was CD8+ T cells from PBMCs. The clonotype was recovered from a human donor with Susac syndrome. The CDR3 loop reads CASSELAGVPYEQYF. The CDR3 nucleotides are TGCGCCAGCAGCGAGCTAGCGGGGGTCCCCTACGAGCAGTACTTC.